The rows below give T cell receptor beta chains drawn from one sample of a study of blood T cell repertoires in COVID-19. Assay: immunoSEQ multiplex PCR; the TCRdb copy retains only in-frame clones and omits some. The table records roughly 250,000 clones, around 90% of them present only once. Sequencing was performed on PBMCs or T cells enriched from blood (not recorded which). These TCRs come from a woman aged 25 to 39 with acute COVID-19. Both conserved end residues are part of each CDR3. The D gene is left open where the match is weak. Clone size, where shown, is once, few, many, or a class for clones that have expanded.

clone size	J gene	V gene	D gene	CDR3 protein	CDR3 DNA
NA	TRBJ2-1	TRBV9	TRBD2	CASSVDPSGSYNEQFF	TGTGCCAGCAGCGTAGACCCTAGCGGGTCCTACAATGAGCAGTTCTTC
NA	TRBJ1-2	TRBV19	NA	CASSTSGSFYGYTF	TGTGCCAGTAGCACCTCCGGGTCTTTCTATGGCTACACCTTC
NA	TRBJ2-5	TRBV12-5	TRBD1	CASGPTPPRQGKETQYF	TGTGCTAGTGGTCCCACCCCGCCCAGACAGGGGAAAGAGACCCAGTACTTC
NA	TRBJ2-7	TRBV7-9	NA	CAITPSGNPWEQYF	TGTGCCATCACCCCCTCAGGGAACCCTTGGGAGCAGTACTTC
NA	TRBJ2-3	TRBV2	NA	CASSEETSGSDTQYF	TGTGCCAGCAGTGAAGAGACTAGTGGTTCAGATACGCAGTATTTT
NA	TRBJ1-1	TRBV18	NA	CASSPQEKMNTEAFF	TGTGCCAGCTCACCACAGGAGAAAATGAACACTGAAGCTTTCTTT
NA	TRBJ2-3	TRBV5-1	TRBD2	CASSLAGGPVDTQYF	TGCGCCAGCAGCTTGGCGGGAGGGCCAGTAGATACGCAGTATTTT
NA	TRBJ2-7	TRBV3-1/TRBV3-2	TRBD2	CASRLAGATYEQYF	TGTGCCAGCAGACTAGCGGGGGCTACCTACGAGCAGTACTTC
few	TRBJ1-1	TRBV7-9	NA	CASSRRGGTEAFF	TGTGCCAGCAGCCGACGGGGTGGAACTGAAGCTTTCTTT
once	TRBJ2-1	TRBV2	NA	CATTFVPREQFF	TGTGCCACTACGTTCGTCCCTCGGGAGCAGTTCTTC
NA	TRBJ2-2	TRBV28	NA	CATRAGYITGELFF	TGTGCCACCCGAGCGGGCTACATCACCGGGGAGCTGTTTTTT
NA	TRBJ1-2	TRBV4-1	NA	CASSQDAGALSYGYTF	TGCGCCAGCAGCCAAGATGCGGGGGCGTTATCCTATGGCTACACCTTC
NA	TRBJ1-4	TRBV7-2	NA	CASSLGTGGEKLFF	TGTGCCAGCAGCTTAGGGACGGGGGGTGAAAAACTGTTTTTT
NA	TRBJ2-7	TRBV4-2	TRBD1	CASSQVSPGTGFKQYF	TGTGCCAGCAGCCAAGTTTCCCCCGGGACAGGGTTTAAGCAGTACTTC
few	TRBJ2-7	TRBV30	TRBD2	CAWSAVAGGPYEQYF	TGTGCCTGGAGTGCTGTAGCGGGGGGGCCGTACGAGCAGTACTTC
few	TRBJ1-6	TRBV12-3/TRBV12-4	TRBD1	CASADRDNSPLHF	TGTGCCAGCGCGGACAGGGACAATTCACCCCTCCACTTT
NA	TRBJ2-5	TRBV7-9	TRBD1	CASSWTGPQETQYF	TGTGCCAGCAGCTGGACAGGGCCACAAGAGACCCAGTACTTC
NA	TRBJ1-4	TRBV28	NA	CASSAGPGWGATNEKLFF	TGTGCCAGCAGTGCCGGACCAGGCTGGGGGGCAACTAATGAAAAACTGTTTTTT
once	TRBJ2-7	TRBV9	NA	CASSVGRLQGGSYEQYF	TGTGCCAGCAGCGTGGGTCGTTTACAAGGGGGCTCCTACGAGCAGTACTTC
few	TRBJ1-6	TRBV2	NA	CASSEQGNNSPLHF	TGTGCCAGCAGTGAACAGGGAAATAATTCACCCCTCCACTTT
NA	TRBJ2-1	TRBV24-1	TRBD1	CATSDFSADRIRGEQFF	TGTGCCACCAGTGATTTTTCGGCGGACAGGATAAGGGGTGAGCAGTTCTTC
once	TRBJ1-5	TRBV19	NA	CASSSQGSANQPQHF	TGTGCCAGTAGTTCCCAGGGTTCGGCCAATCAGCCCCAGCATTTT
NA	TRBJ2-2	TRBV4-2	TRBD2	CASSHIAGGNTGELFF	TGTGCCAGCAGCCATATAGCGGGGGGGAACACCGGGGAGCTGTTTTTT
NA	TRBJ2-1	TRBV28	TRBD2	CASSSVLAGGHNEQFF	TGTGCCAGCAGTTCCGTCCTAGCGGGGGGACACAATGAGCAGTTCTTC
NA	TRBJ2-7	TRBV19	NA	CASSASLGAYEQYF	TGTGCCAGTAGTGCCAGCCTCGGAGCCTACGAGCAGTACTTC
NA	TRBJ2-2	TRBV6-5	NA	CASSYSPAAGSGELFF	TGTGCCAGCAGTTACTCTCCCGCCGCGGGGTCCGGGGAGCTGTTTTTT
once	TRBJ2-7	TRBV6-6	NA	CASSHSRVGGSYEQYF	TGTGCCAGCAGTCACAGTAGAGTGGGGGGCTCCTACGAGCAGTACTTC
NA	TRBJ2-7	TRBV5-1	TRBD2	CASSLNSGGAYEQYF	TGCGCCAGCAGCTTGAATAGCGGGGGCGCCTACGAGCAGTACTTC
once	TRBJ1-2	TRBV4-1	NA	CASTGIYGYTF	TGCGCCAGCACGGGGATCTATGGCTACACCTTC
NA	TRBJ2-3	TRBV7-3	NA	CASSLTPGLTDTQYF	TGTGCCAGCAGCTTAACGCCAGGCCTCACAGATACGCAGTATTTT
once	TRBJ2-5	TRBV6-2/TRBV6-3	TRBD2	CASSWDYETQYF	TGTGCCAGCAGCTGGGACTATGAGACCCAGTACTTC